These T cell receptor beta chains were read from a single sample in a study of blood T cell repertoires in COVID-19. This table comes from immunoSEQ multiplex PCR, and its TCRdb copy is limited to in-frame clones, with some not included. The sample yields just under 55,000 clones, around 86% seen once. What was sequenced was peripheral blood. Source of these receptors: a woman aged 60-70 years with acute or convalescent COVID-19. CDR3s leave out the opening cysteine and the closing phenylalanine or tryptophan. The order of the fields is J gene, V gene, CDR3 protein.

TRBJ1-5 | TRBV11-2 | ASSVTGNQPQH
TRBJ2-1 | TRBV4-2 | ASSPVGLAGEKPQGLINEQF
TRBJ2-5 | TRBV18 | ASSGGVEETQY
TRBJ1-2 | TRBV20-1 | SARFGYGYT
TRBJ1-1 | TRBV3-1/TRBV3-2 | ASSPTGASAEAF
TRBJ2-6 | TRBV5-5 | ASSLRGVSGANVLT
TRBJ1-1 | TRBV2 | ASSESGPGGEAF
TRBJ2-2 | TRBV5-1 | ASSPVAGDTGELF
TRBJ1-4 | TRBV3-1/TRBV3-2 | ASSPYRDNEKLF
TRBJ2-1 | TRBV11-2 | ASSPSTSGRDKF
TRBJ1-2 | TRBV5-4 | ASSPEAGPSPYGYT
TRBJ2-7 | TRBV28 | ASSLAGGGSYEQY
TRBJ1-2 | TRBV28 | ASRPDRVHGYT
TRBJ2-2 | TRBV21-1 | ASSKALRRRTSGCGTGELF
TRBJ1-6 | TRBV2 | AGGESLVVAALH
TRBJ1-1 | TRBV9 | ASSPRQGNTEAF
TRBJ2-5 | TRBV3-1/TRBV3-2 | ASSNYRAETQY
TRBJ2-5 | TRBV10-2 | ASSPTQASGYQETQY
TRBJ1-2 | TRBV6-9 | ASSFNEGAYGYT
TRBJ1-2 | TRBV18 | ASSPMDRTNYGYT
TRBJ2-3 | TRBV29-1 | SSSGTMGDTQY
TRBJ2-7 | TRBV5-4 | ASSHTSGTYEQY
TRBJ2-2 | TRBV5-1 | ASSSGTGSETGELF
TRBJ1-1 | TRBV28 | ASSFRGSEAF
TRBJ2-1 | TRBV4-2 | ASSQDRSRTSGGRNEQF
TRBJ1-1 | TRBV11-2 | ASSPRAGNWLVYTEAF
TRBJ2-7 | TRBV28 | ASSIAGASYEQY
TRBJ1-2 | TRBV15 | ATSRDGADYGYT
TRBJ1-1 | TRBV27 | ASSLNFRGTEAF
TRBJ2-3 | TRBV6-2/TRBV6-3 | ASSSQGILLTDTQY
TRBJ1-4 | TRBV5-6 | ASSLWQTYEKLF
TRBJ2-7 | TRBV5-4 | ASSLQGPEQY
TRBJ1-1 | TRBV5-1 | ASSLGGTEDVEAF
TRBJ2-7 | TRBV3-1/TRBV3-2 | ASSQDMGSFRN
TRBJ2-4 | TRBV18 | ASSPLGPGLDKNIQY
TRBJ2-5 | TRBV11-2 | ASSRRRGGYGTQY
TRBJ2-7 | TRBV30 | AWSRASWVREGNYEQY